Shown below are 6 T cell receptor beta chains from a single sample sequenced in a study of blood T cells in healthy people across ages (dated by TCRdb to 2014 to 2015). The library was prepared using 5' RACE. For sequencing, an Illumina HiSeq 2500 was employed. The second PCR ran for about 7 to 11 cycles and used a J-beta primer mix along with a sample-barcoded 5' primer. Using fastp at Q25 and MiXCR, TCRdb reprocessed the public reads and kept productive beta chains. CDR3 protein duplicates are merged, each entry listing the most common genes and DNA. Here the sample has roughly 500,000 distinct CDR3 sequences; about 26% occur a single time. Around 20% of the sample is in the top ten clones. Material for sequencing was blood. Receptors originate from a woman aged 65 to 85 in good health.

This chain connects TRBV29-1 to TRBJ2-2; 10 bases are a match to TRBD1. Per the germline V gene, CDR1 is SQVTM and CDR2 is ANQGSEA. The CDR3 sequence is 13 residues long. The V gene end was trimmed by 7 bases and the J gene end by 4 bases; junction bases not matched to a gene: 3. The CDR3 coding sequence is TGCAGCGGGGACAGGGGAGGCACCGGGGAGCTGTTTTTT. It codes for CSGDRGGTGELFF.

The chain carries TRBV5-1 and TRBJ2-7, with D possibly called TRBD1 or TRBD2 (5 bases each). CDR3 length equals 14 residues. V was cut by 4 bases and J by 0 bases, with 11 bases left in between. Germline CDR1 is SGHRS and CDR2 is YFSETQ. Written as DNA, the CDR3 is TGCGCCAGCAGCGAGGGACCGAGCTCCTACGAGCAGTACTTC. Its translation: CASSEGPSSYEQYF.

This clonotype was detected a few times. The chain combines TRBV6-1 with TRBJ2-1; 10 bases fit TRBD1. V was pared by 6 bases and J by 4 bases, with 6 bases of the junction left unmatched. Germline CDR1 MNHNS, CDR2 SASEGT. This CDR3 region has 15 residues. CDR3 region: CASREPGQGYNEQFF. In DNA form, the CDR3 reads TGTGCCAGCAGGGAGCCGGGACAGGGGTACAATGAGCAGTTCTTC.

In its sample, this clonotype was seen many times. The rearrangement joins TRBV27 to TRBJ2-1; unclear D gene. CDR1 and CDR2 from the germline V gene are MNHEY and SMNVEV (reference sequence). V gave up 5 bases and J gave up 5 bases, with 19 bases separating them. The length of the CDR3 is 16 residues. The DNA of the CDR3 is TGTGCCAGCAGTGCTCGACTCCTCCAAACGAACAATGAGCAGTTCTTC. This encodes CASSARLLQTNNEQFF.

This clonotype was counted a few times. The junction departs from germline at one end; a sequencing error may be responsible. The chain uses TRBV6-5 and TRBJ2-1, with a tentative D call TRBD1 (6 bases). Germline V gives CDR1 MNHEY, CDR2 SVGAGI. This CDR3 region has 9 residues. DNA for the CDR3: TGTGCCGCTGGGACAAAGCAGTACTTT. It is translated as CAAGTKQYF.

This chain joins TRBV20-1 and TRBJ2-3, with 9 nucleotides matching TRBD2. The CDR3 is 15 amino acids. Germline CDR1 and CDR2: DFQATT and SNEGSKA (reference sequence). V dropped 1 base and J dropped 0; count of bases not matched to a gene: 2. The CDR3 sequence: CSARVAGASTDTQYF. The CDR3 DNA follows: TGCAGTGCTAGAGTAGCGGGGGCCAGCACAGATACGCAGTATTTT.